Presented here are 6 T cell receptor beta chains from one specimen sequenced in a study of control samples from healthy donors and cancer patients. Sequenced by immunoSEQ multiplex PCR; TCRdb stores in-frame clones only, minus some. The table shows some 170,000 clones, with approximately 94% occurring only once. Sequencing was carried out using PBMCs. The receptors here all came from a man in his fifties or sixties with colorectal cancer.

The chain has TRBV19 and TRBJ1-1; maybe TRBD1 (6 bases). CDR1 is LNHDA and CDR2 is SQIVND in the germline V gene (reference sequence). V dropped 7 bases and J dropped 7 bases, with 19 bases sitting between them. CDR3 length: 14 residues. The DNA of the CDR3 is TGTGCCAGTACCCAAGCGGGAGCCAGGGGTGAAGCTTTCTTT. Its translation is CASTQAGARGEAFF. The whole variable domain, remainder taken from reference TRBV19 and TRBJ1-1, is DGGITQSPKYLFRKEGQNVTLSCEQNLNHDAMYWYRQDPGQGLRLIYYSQIVNDFQKGDIAEGYSVSREKKESFPLTVTSAQKNPTAFYLCASTQAGARGEAFFGQGTRLTVV.

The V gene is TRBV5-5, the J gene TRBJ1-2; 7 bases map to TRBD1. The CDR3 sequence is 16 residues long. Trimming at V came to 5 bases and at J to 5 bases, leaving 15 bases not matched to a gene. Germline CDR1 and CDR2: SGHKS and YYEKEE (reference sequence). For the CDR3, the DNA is TGTGCCAGCAGTTCCTTGACAGGGCTTTCTGGGTATGGCTACACCTTC. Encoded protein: CASSSLTGLSGYGYTF.

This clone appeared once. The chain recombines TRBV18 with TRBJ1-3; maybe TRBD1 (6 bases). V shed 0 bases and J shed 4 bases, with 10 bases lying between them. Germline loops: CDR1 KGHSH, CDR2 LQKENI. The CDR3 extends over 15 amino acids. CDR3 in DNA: TGTGCCAGCTCACCACCGGGGACACTCGGAAACACCATATATTTT. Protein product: CASSPPGTLGNTIYF.

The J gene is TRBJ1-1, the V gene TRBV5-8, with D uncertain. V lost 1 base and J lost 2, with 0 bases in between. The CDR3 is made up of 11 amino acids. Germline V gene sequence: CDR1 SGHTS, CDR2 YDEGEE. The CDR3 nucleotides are TGTGCCAGCAGCTTGAACACTGAAGCTTTCTTT. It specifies CASSLNTEAFF.

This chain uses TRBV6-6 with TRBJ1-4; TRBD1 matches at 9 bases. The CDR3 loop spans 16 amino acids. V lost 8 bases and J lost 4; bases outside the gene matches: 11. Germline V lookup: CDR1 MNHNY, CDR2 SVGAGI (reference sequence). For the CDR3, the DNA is TGTGCCAGCCGAAGGGACAGGGAGAGAAGTAATGAAAAACTGTTTTTT. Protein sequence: CASRRDRERSNEKLFF.

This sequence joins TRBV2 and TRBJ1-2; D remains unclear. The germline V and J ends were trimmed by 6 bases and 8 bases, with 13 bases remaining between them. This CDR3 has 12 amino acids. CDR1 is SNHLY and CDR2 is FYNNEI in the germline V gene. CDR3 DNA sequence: TGTGCCAGCAGGCCCAATCAGAGCGGCTACACCTTC. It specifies CASRPNQSGYTF.